Listed below are T cell receptor beta chains from one sample, sequenced in a study of T cell responses to AZD1222 COVID-19 vaccine. Libraries were prepared by immunoSEQ multiplex PCR; TCRdb keeps only in-frame clonotypes and omits some of them. The profile covers roughly 130,000 clones, with 70% to 90% appearing a single time and roughly 1.6% taken by the ten largest. The starting material was peripheral blood, obtained on day 0 of AZD1222 vaccination. These receptors were collected from an adult in good health. The CDR3 runs from the conserved cysteine through the conserved F or W. Fields, in order: J gene, V gene, D gene, CDR3 length, clone size, CDR3 protein, CDR3 DNA. The D gene is left open where the match is weak. Only some rows state a clone size, as once, few, many or a class for expanded clones.

>TRBJ2-2|TRBV19|NA|16|NA
CASSFQLASGTGELFF
TGTGCCAGTAGTTTCCAACTGGCCTCGGGCACCGGGGAGCTGTTTTTT
>TRBJ2-7|TRBV12-3/TRBV12-4|TRBD2|13|few
CASKYAGGSEQYF
TGTGCCAGCAAGTACGCGGGGGGCAGCGAGCAGTACTTC
>TRBJ1-2|TRBV5-8|TRBD1|14|NA
CASSRTGGGYGYTF
TGTGCCAGCAGCCGTACAGGGGGCGGCTATGGCTACACCTTC
>TRBJ1-1|TRBV28|NA|14|NA
CASKEGRIDIKAFF
TGTGCCAGCAAGGAAGGCAGGATAGATATTAAAGCTTTCTTT
>TRBJ1-6|TRBV12-3/TRBV12-4|NA|12|NA
CASTRSDSPLHF
TGTGCCAGCACCCGATCGGATTCACCCCTCCACTTT
>TRBJ1-5|TRBV12-2|NA|19|NA
CASRLVDRWTIVGNQPQHF
TGTGCAAGTCGCTTAGTGGACAGGTGGACCATAGTGGGCAATCAGCCCCAGCATTTT
>TRBJ2-2|TRBV27|NA|13|NA
CASSSDRSGELFF
TGTGCCAGCAGTTCCGACAGGAGCGGGGAGCTGTTTTTT
>TRBJ1-2|TRBV14|NA|14|NA
CASSRRREVFGYTF
TGTGCCAGCAGCCGCCGCAGGGAAGTTTTTGGCTACACCTTC
>TRBJ1-6|TRBV29-1|NA|13|NA
CSGSQGENSPLHF
TGCAGCGGGTCACAGGGTGAAAATTCACCCCTCCACTTT
>TRBJ2-2|TRBV11-2|TRBD1|15|NA
CASSFRQGVSGELFF
TGTGCCAGCAGCTTTAGACAGGGAGTCTCCGGGGAGCTGTTTTTT
>TRBJ1-5|TRBV19|NA|12|NA
CGTEPSSQPQHF
TGTGGGACGGAACCCTCGAGTCAGCCCCAGCATTTT
>TRBJ1-2|TRBV9|TRBD1|13|NA
CASSGDRGNGYTF
TGTGCCAGCAGTGGGGACAGGGGTAATGGCTACACCTTC
>TRBJ2-3|TRBV12-2|NA|17|NA
CASREAGTGIDTDTQYF
TGTGCAAGTCGCGAAGCAGGGACAGGGATCGACACAGATACGCAGTATTTT
>TRBJ1-3|TRBV4-3|NA|15|NA
CASSPGTSPGNTIYF
TGCGCCAGCAGCCCCGGGACATCCCCTGGAAACACCATATATTTT
>TRBJ1-1|TRBV4-2|NA|13|NA
CASSLVSPTEAFF
TGTGCCAGCAGCCTCGTGTCCCCTACTGAAGCTTTCTTT
>TRBJ2-7|TRBV5-8|NA|16|NA
CASSLEGIGDPREQYF
TGTGCCAGCAGCTTGGAGGGGATTGGGGATCCTCGCGAGCAGTACTTC
>TRBJ1-3|TRBV4-3|NA|15|NA
CASSQAARNRHTIYF
TGCGCCAGCAGCCAAGCGGCCCGGAATAGACACACCATATATTTT
>TRBJ2-2|TRBV9|TRBD1|15|NA
CASSPGTGGTGELFF
TGTGCCAGCAGTCCTGGGACAGGGGGCACCGGGGAGCTGTTTTTT
>TRBJ1-2|TRBV24-1|NA|15|once
CATSDPLSEAYGYTF
TGTGCCACCAGTGACCCCTTGTCAGAAGCCTATGGCTACACCTTC
>TRBJ2-1|TRBV29-1|NA|11|NA
CSVLRLGEQFF
TGCAGCGTCCTGAGGCTTGGTGAGCAGTTCTTC
>TRBJ2-3|TRBV5-4|NA|15|NA
CASSLAGVSTDTQYF
TGTGCCAGCAGCTTGGCGGGGGTGAGCACAGATACGCAGTATTTT
>TRBJ2-7|TRBV5-1|NA|13|NA
CASSSQGPYEQYF
TGCGCCAGCAGTTCCCAGGGACCCTACGAGCAGTACTTC
>TRBJ2-7|TRBV11-2|NA|16|NA
CASSLVGRSGSYEQYF
TGTGCCAGCAGCTTAGTTGGCCGGAGCGGGTCCTACGAGCAGTACTTC
>TRBJ2-1|TRBV27|NA|14|NA
CASSLAFSYNEQFF
TGTGCCAGCAGTTTGGCTTTCTCCTACAATGAGCAGTTCTTC